The clone carrying this TCR beta chain was seen many times. Its antigen is unidentified. CDR3 length: 13 residues. Trimming removed 4 bases from V and 7 bases from J; junction bases left unmatched: 4. These data belong to a study of identical twins. TCRdb ran MiXCR on the 5' RACE reads and lists one entry per CDR3 protein. This table has under 300,000 distinct CDR3 sequences, roughly an eighth appearing once. Study-level findings and limits: Zero-insertion analyses might be partly confounded by invariant T cells like MAIT and iNKT.

This sample was also put to use in a study of yellow fever vaccine responses in identical twins.

The sequenced material came from memory (CD45RO+) T cells sorted from blood. This clonotype was sampled from a young woman in good health. The V call is TRBV12-3 or TRBV12-4, the J call TRBJ2-4; TRBD1 aligns across 7 bases. The CDR3 coding sequence is TGTGCCAGCAGTTACAGGGGTACGAACATTCAGTACTTC. Its translation: CASSYRGTNIQYF.